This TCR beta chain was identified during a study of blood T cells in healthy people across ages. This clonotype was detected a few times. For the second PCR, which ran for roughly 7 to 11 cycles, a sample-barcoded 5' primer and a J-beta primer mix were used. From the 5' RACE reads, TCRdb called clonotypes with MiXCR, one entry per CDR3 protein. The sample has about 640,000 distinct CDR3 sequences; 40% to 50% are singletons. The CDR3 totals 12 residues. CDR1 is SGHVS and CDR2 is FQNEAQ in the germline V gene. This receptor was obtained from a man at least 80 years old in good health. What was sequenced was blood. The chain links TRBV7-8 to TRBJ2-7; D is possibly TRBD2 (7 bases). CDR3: CAVGGARYEQYF. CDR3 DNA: TGTGCTGTAGGGGGGGCGAGGTACGAGCAGTACTTC.